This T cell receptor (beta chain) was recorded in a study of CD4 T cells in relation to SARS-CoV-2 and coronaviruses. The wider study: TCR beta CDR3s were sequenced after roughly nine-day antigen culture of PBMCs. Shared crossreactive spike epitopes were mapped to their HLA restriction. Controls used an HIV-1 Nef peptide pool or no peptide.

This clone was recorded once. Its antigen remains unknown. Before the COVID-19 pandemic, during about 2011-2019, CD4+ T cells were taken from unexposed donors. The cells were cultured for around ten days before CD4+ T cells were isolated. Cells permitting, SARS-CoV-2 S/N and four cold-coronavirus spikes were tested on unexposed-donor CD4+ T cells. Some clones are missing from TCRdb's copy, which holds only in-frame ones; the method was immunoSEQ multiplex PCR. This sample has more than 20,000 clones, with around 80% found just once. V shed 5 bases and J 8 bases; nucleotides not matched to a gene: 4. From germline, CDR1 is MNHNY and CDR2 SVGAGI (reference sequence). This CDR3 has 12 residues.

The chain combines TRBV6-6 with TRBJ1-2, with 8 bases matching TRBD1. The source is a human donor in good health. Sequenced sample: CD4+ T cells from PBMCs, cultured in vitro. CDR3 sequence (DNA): TGTGCCAGCAGTCGGACAGGGCTAGGCTACACCTTC. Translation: CASSRTGLGYTF.